A single sample gave rise to the 20 T cell receptor beta chains below, sequenced in a study of T-cell memory formation after mild COVID-19 (dated by TCRdb to the early 2020s). Library creation used 5' RACE. The listed sequencing device is Illumina NovaSeq 6000. The public reads were reprocessed in TCRdb via fastp at Q25 and MiXCR, keeping in-frame beta chains. Rows are combined by CDR3 protein, so each entry shows the most common genes and DNA. The sample has under 150,000 distinct CDR3 sequences on record, 20% to 25% of them singletons. The ten largest clones add up to around 40% of the sample. The sequenced sample was PBMCs or a T cell subset sorted from them (not recorded which). Receptors were obtained from a man younger than 35 who had mild COVID-19 (a few samples of this study predate the infection). The sample titles of this study are shuffled in the database, so cell type and time point are left out; the donor was told from shared clones.

J is TRBJ2-7 and V is TRBV29-1, with D perhaps matching TRBD2 (5 bases). V was pared by 1 base and J by 7 bases, with 8 bases between. From germline, CDR1 is SQVTM and CDR2 ANQGSEA. This CDR3 is 11 amino acids long. CDR3 in amino acids: CSVEGGGEQYV. The CDR3 DNA reads TGCAGCGTTGAAGGAGGAGGTGAGCAGTACGTC.

The DNA for the CDR3 is TGTGCCAGCAGCCAAGCACTAGCGGAGACCCAGTACTTC. Protein product: CASSQALAETQYF. This chain connects TRBV4-2 to TRBJ2-5, with 7 bases fitting TRBD2. Germline lookup yields CDR1 LGHNA and CDR2 YNFKEQ. Trimming removed 1 base from V and 5 bases from J; junction bases left unmatched: 1. The CDR3 sequence is 13 residues long.

There are a few counts of this clonotype. The rearrangement links TRBV4-3 to TRBJ2-3; the D gene could be TRBD1 or TRBD2 (6 bases each). Trimming removed 11 bases at V and 6 bases at J, with 18 bases between. Germline-derived CDR1 and CDR2 are LGHNA and YSLEER. The CDR3 covers 13 residues. The CDR3 DNA reads as TGCGCCTCCCGACAGGTGGAGGGGGATACGCAGTATTTT. It specifies CASRQVEGDTQYF.

This clonotype has more than one count but fewer than ten. This chain links TRBV7-9 with TRBJ2-7; 8 nucleotides align to TRBD1. The length of the CDR3 is 14 residues. Unmatched junction bases numbered 8, after V lost 2 bases and J lost 8 bases. Germline V gives CDR1 SEHNR, CDR2 FQNEAQ (reference sequence). This chain's CDR3 is CASSLMDREDKQYV. Written as DNA, the CDR3 is TGTGCCAGCAGCTTAATGGACAGGGAAGACAAGCAGTACGTC.

The chain is built from TRBV14 and TRBJ2-3, with D tentatively TRBD2 (6 bases). Germline assignment: CDR1 SGHDN and CDR2 FVKESK. This CDR3 has 19 amino acids. V shed 0 bases and J shed 1 base, with 20 bases lying between them. CDR3 nucleotides: TGTGCCAGCAGCCAAGATCGTCGCCTGTGGGCGGGGCGCACAGATACGCAGTATTTT. Its translation is CASSQDRRLWAGRTDTQYF.

The chain links TRBV29-1 to TRBJ1-2; D unresolved. Trimming left V 5 bases short and J 4 bases short, with 8 bases between. Germline V lookup: CDR1 SQVTM, CDR2 ANQGSEA. The CDR3 totals 11 residues. The CDR3 sequence is CSVREGYGYTF. The DNA of the CDR3 is TGCAGCGTTCGGGAGGGCTATGGCTACACCTTC.

This clonotype was counted a few times. The chain has TRBV7-9 and TRBJ1-5, with TRBD1 identical over 7 bases. V trimming: 5 bases; J trimming: 2 bases; junction bases outside the gene matches: 3. The CDR3 is made up of 14 amino acids. Germline loops: CDR1 SEHNR, CDR2 FQNEAQ (reference sequence). The chain's CDR3 is CASSRGGGNQPQHF. The CDR3 nucleotides are TGTGCCAGCAGCCGAGGGGGCGGCAATCAGCCCCAGCATTTT.

The chain carries TRBV7-9 and TRBJ2-3; D is perhaps TRBD1 (5 bases). Germline V gene data show CDR1 as SEHNR and CDR2 as FQNEAQ (reference sequence). V dropped 5 bases and J dropped 8 bases, with 8 bases sitting between them. The CDR3 extends over 11 amino acids. CDR3: CASSQDITQYF. The DNA for the CDR3 is TGTGCCAGCAGCCAGGACATTACGCAGTATTTT.

This clonotype has a count of ten or more. The chain uses TRBV15 and TRBJ2-5, with 13 bases lining up with TRBD2. With V trimmed by 1 base and J by 3 bases, 8 bases remained unmatched. The CDR3 is 18 residues long. Germline CDR1 is LNHNV and CDR2 is YYDKDF (reference sequence). The CDR3 here is CATSRGLLAGGPEETQYF. CDR3 nucleotide sequence: TGTGCCACCAGCAGAGGCTTACTAGCGGGGGGGCCAGAAGAGACCCAGTACTTC.

In its sample, this clonotype was seen many times. The genes are TRBV4-3 and TRBJ1-1; possible D gene TRBD1, 5 bases. Per the germline V gene, CDR1 is LGHNA and CDR2 is YSLEER. CDR3 length: 15 residues. With 3 bases removed from V and 8 bases from J, the gap between germline ends came to 19 bases. This CDR3 reads CASSQSLEGPSEAFF. The CDR3 DNA reads as TGCGCCAGCAGCCAGAGCCTCGAGGGGCCGTCCGAAGCTTTCTTT.

V is TRBV28 and J is TRBJ2-5; a possible D gene is TRBD1 (5 bases). Germline V CDR1 and CDR2: MDHEN, SYDVKM. V gave up 6 bases and J gave up 0 bases, with 11 bases separating them. This CDR3 is 14 amino acids long. The CDR3 spells CASSLDSHQETQYF. The CDR3 coding sequence is TGTGCCAGCAGCCTAGACAGCCACCAAGAGACCCAGTACTTC.

This clonotype has more than one count but fewer than ten. The chain links TRBV4-1 to TRBJ1-2, with TRBD1 matching over 7 bases. The CDR3 is 15 residues long. Germline-derived CDR1 and CDR2 are MGHRA and YSYEKL. V lost 2 bases, J lost 4 bases, and 7 bases stayed unmatched. The CDR3 region has the DNA TGCGCCAGCAGCCAAATTCAACAGGGGAGCTATGGCTACACCTTC. It encodes CASSQIQQGSYGYTF.

This clonotype was detected ten times or more. The chain joins TRBV7-2 to TRBJ2-2, with D possibly TRBD1 on 5 matching bases. The CDR3 runs 14 residues. The V gene's germline CDR1 is SGHTA and CDR2 FQGNSA. V was cut by 5 bases and J by 2 bases, with 9 bases left in between. CDR3 nucleotides: TGTGCCAGCAGCCCAGGGTCTAACACCGGGGAGCTGTTTTTT. Its translation is CASSPGSNTGELFF.

The rearrangement uses TRBV6-5 and TRBJ2-7, with TRBD1 identical over 9 bases. Germline V gene data show CDR1 as MNHEY and CDR2 as SVGAGI. V gave up 2 bases and J gave up 4 bases; unmatched junction bases: 3. The CDR3 extends over 14 amino acids. CDR3 amino acids: CASSYGTGKYEQYF. DNA of the CDR3: TGTGCCAGCAGTTACGGGACAGGGAAATACGAGCAGTACTTC.

This clonotype was counted between two and nine times. The chain links TRBV2 to TRBJ2-5; D is unclear. This CDR3 is built from 13 residues. Germline CDR1 is SNHLY and CDR2 is FYNNEI. Trimming left V 8 bases short and J 5 bases short, with 15 bases between. CDR3 protein: CASQTGLDETQYF. The CDR3 DNA sequence: TGTGCCAGCCAAACTGGGCTAGATGAGACCCAGTACTTC.

V and J are TRBV7-3 and TRBJ2-2, with D tentatively TRBD1 (6 bases). Trimming took 5 bases from V and 3 from J, leaving 13 bases between them. Germline V CDR1 and CDR2: SGHTA, FQGTGA. CDR3 length: 15 residues. CDR3 amino acids: CASSPQGFDTGELFF. In DNA form, the CDR3 reads TGTGCCAGCAGCCCGCAGGGGTTCGACACCGGGGAGCTGTTTTTT.

The table lists this clonotype with a few counts. CDR3 in amino acids: CASSVEKEQYF. In nucleotides, the CDR3 is TGTGCCAGCAGCGTGGAAAAAGAGCAGTACTTC. This chain links TRBV5-4 with TRBJ2-7; D unresolved. V gave up 4 bases and J gave up 7 bases, with 9 bases separating them. The CDR3 extends over 11 amino acids. Per the germline V gene, CDR1 is SGHNT and CDR2 is YYREEE (reference sequence).

This clonotype was recorded a few times. The chain recombines TRBV6-5 with TRBJ2-2; 9 bases fit TRBD2. Germline V gene sequence: CDR1 MNHEY, CDR2 SVGAGI. The J segment lost 7 bases and the V segment lost 6 bases, leaving 6 bases of the junction unmatched. This CDR3 contains 14 residues. The DNA of the CDR3 is TGTGCCAGCAGATTGCGGGGGGGCAGCGGGGAGCTGTTTTTT. Residues: CASRLRGGSGELFF.

The chain has TRBV7-9 and TRBJ1-6; D unclear. V lost 4 bases to trimming and J lost 7 bases, with 20 bases between them. The V gene's germline CDR1 is SEHNR and CDR2 FQNEAQ (reference sequence). The length of the CDR3 is 17 residues. The CDR3 coding sequence is TGTGCCAGCAGCTCCGTTAAACTTGGACTGCCGAATTCACCCCTCCACTTT. Its protein is CASSSVKLGLPNSPLHF.

J is TRBJ2-3 and V is TRBV6-5; TRBD2 matches at 10 bases. This CDR3 spans 15 amino acids. CDR1 is MNHEY, CDR2 SVGAGI, per germline. V dropped 7 bases and J dropped 0; count of bases not matched to a gene: 4. CDR3 region: CASNAAGGSTDTQYF. The CDR3 DNA sequence: TGTGCCAGCAATGCAGCGGGGGGGAGCACAGATACGCAGTATTTT.